These T cell receptor beta chains were read from a single sample in a study of a mutant IDH1 vaccine in newly diagnosed glioma. Their cognate antigens are unknown. Clones were sequenced by immunoSEQ multiplex PCR, and TCRdb holds only the in-frame ones, with some missing. The sample has tens of thousands of clones; 65% to 90% are singletons. The sequencing used PBMCs, collected from a glioma patient whose treatment included an IDH1 peptide vaccine. The origin of the receptors is a man younger than 35 with glioma. Some clones in this sample may be carry-over from other donors' samples. Both conserved end residues are part of each CDR3. D genes are given only for firm matches. Size tells how often a clone was seen (once, few, many) or the class of an expanded clone, and some rows leave it out.

>17|TRBJ1-2|NA|TRBV4-3|NA
CASSQSPSWRGEDGYTF
>16|TRBJ2-7|TRBD1|TRBV4-3|NA
CASSQGLPGQGNEQYF
>13|TRBJ1-1|NA|TRBV10-3|NA
CAISESDLTEAFF
>14|TRBJ1-1|NA|TRBV7-8|NA
CASSQQGRIAEAFF
>13|TRBJ1-2|NA|TRBV5-1|NA
CASALLTGDGYTF
>16|TRBJ1-1|TRBD1|TRBV4-3|few
CASSQERYRGNTEAFF
>13|TRBJ2-7|NA|TRBV7-8|NA
CASSFSRVHEQYF
>15|TRBJ2-7|NA|TRBV29-1|once
CSVQIAARSSYEQYF
>13|TRBJ1-2|TRBD1|TRBV29-1|once
CSGYQGANYGYTF
>13|TRBJ1-6|NA|TRBV5-1|NA
CASSFGPQQGLHF
>13|TRBJ2-7|NA|TRBV6-5|NA
CASSMDSYYEQYF
>12|TRBJ2-7|NA|TRBV6-5|NA
CASSTGPYEQYF
>15|TRBJ2-1|TRBD2|TRBV10-3|NA
CAISARGASYNEQFF
>17|TRBJ1-5|TRBD1|TRBV25-1|NA
CASSGGQGVMGNQPQHF
>16|TRBJ1-1|NA|TRBV29-1|NA
CSVEGFGGLKNTEAFF
>14|TRBJ1-2|TRBD1|TRBV7-9|NA
CASSPGQGASGYTF
>15|TRBJ2-1|NA|TRBV9|NA
CASSVAPVRGNEQFF
>19|TRBJ1-5|TRBD1|TRBV4-2|NA
CASSQVVGQGIYSNQPQHF
>16|TRBJ2-5|TRBD1|TRBV5-1|NA
CASSANRGVLQETQYF
>16|TRBJ2-5|TRBD2|TRBV2|NA
CASSEGLAGGQETQYF
>14|TRBJ1-5|NA|TRBV7-6|NA
CASSLADSNQPQHF
>17|TRBJ2-7|NA|TRBV4-1|NA
CASSHTPGPMPVYEQYF
>16|TRBJ1-1|TRBD1|TRBV5-6|medium-sized
CASSLFGSGGNTEAFF
>15|TRBJ1-2|NA|TRBV14|NA
CASSQDFVPTHGYTF
>15|TRBJ1-1|TRBD1|TRBV5-1|few
CASTTYEGAGTEAFF
>15|TRBJ1-1|NA|TRBV4-1|NA
CASSLSDKRGTEAFF
>15|TRBJ1-1|TRBD1|TRBV5-1|NA
CASSPWTGERTEAFF
>13|TRBJ1-4|NA|TRBV5-6|NA
CASSRSSLRELFF
>13|TRBJ1-1|NA|TRBV7-2|NA
CASRNSMNTEAFF
>13|TRBJ1-2|NA|TRBV15|NA
CATSRDQGYGYTF
>16|TRBJ2-7|TRBD1|TRBV18|NA
CASSPPGTGVLYEQYF
>12|TRBJ1-1|NA|TRBV5-4|NA
CASSLAAVEAFF
>15|TRBJ2-7|NA|TRBV6-6|NA
CASTSQGSPPYEQYF
>17|TRBJ2-4|NA|TRBV4-2|NA
CASSLTVGGIGKNIQYF
>16|TRBJ1-2|NA|TRBV2|NA
CASSELGLATLGGYTF
>13|TRBJ1-4|NA|TRBV18|NA
CASCQGIREKLFF
>17|TRBJ2-2|TRBD2|TRBV5-1|NA
CASSPVASGSKVGELFF
>14|TRBJ1-1|TRBD1|TRBV25-1|NA
CASRLDRGPTEAFF
>15|TRBJ1-2|NA|TRBV7-9|NA
CASSLRAGSGVEDTF
>12|TRBJ2-7|TRBD1|TRBV30|NA
CACLGQLYEQYF
>14|TRBJ2-7|NA|TRBV7-3|NA
CASSLGGWSHEQYF
>13|TRBJ1-5|NA|TRBV7-2|NA
CASRGGANQPQHF
>14|TRBJ2-3|NA|TRBV5-1|NA
CASTPGFSTDTQYF
>14|TRBJ1-1|TRBD1|TRBV19|NA
CASRVTGDNTEAFF
>16|TRBJ1-4|TRBD1|TRBV6-5|NA
CASSYSLQGSWEKLFF
>16|TRBJ1-4|NA|TRBV15|NA
CATSRDWTATNEKLFF
>15|TRBJ1-1|NA|TRBV30|NA
CAWSVTGVKNTEAFF
>13|TRBJ1-5|NA|TRBV19|NA
CATRTASNQPQHF
>13|TRBJ1-4|NA|TRBV4-1|NA
CASSVEENEKLFF
>17|TRBJ2-5|NA|TRBV9|NA
CASSVEGTPNGGETQYF
>15|TRBJ2-1|TRBD2|TRBV7-3|once
CASSFSLAGGNEQFF
>12|TRBJ2-7|NA|TRBV14|NA
CASSQGQHEQYF
>15|TRBJ2-2|NA|TRBV5-1|NA
CASSLGSPGTGELFF
>13|TRBJ1-5|NA|TRBV28|few
CASIGVNNQPQHF
>15|TRBJ1-1|TRBD1|TRBV7-6|NA
CASSLVDRGGTEAFF
>17|TRBJ2-1|TRBD2|TRBV18|NA
CASSRTSGLSSYNEQFF
>12|TRBJ1-1|NA|TRBV18|NA
CASSPLNTEAFF